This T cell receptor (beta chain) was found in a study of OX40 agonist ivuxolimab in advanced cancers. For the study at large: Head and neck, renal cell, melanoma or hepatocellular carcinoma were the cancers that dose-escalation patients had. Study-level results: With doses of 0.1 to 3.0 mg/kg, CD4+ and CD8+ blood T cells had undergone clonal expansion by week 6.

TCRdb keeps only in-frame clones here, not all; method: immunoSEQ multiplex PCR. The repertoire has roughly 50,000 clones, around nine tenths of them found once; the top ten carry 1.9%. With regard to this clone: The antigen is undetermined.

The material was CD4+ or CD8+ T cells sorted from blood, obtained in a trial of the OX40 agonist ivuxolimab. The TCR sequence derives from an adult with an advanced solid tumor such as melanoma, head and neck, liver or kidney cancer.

The CDR3 is CASSMDTDTQYF. The DNA of the CDR3 is TGTGCCAGCAGCATGGACACAGATACGCAGTATTTT. V is TRBV7-9 and J is TRBJ2-3; D not resolved. The V gene's germline CDR1 is SEHNR and CDR2 FQNEAQ (reference sequence). The CDR3 loop spans 12 amino acids. The germline V and J ends were trimmed by 5 bases and 2 bases, with 5 bases remaining between them.